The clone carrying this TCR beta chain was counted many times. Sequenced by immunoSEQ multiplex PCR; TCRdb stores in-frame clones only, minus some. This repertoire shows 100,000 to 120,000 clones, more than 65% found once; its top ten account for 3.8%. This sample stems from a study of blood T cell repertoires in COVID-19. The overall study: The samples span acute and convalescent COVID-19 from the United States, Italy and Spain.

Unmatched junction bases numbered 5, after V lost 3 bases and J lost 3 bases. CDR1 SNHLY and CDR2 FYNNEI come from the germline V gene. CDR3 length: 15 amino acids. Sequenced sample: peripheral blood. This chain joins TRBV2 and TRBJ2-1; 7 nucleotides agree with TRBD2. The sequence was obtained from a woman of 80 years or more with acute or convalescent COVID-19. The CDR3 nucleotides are TGTGCCAGCAGTGAGTCTAGCGGACACTACAATGAGCAGTTCTTC. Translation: CASSESSGHYNEQFF.